This T cell receptor beta chain was observed in a study of CD8 T cells in ankylosing spondylitis. Overall study results and limits: Previous work reported some of these motif variants in the synovial fluid and blood of reactive arthritis. There was a TCR beta motif, made of 7 or 8 highly homologous variants, that appeared characteristic of ankylosing spondylitis blood. Matched synovial fluid from ankylosing spondylitis patients was reported to be enriched for disease-linked clones. CD8+ cells made up the disease-linked clones, which were relatively rare in peripheral blood.

Germline CDR1 LNHDA, CDR2 SQIVND (reference sequence). This CDR3 comprises 15 residues. V dropped 7 bases and J dropped 4 bases, with 17 bases sitting between them. Regarding this clonotype: Its target is not known.

Construction of TCR beta libraries was performed using quantitative 5'-RACE with molecular barcodes. TCRdb reprocessed the 5' RACE reads with MiXCR, giving one entry per CDR3 protein. The data hold approximately 300,000 distinct CDR3 sequences, with 6.5% to 10% observed a single time. The sequence was collected from a male donor with ankylosing spondylitis. The sample consisted of blood, either unsorted or a sorted T cell fraction (not recorded which). The rearrangement uses TRBV19 and TRBJ2-1; TRBD2 is a possible D gene (6 bases). This CDR3 is CASIFQAGQYNEQFF. The CDR3 bases are TGTGCCAGTATTTTCCAAGCGGGCCAATACAATGAGCAGTTCTTC.